The 4 T cell receptor beta chains in this list originate from one sample, sequenced in a study of T cell repertoires in cytomegalovirus infection. TCRdb analysed the reads with MiXCR anew, one entry per CDR3 protein. Of under 350,000 distinct CDR3 sequences detected, 8% to 10% appear once; the ten largest clones hold approximately 2.3%. The sequenced material came from PBMCs. The receptors shown here come from a human donor in good health (CMV status not recorded). Some clones in this sample may be carry-over from other donors' samples.

The chain couples TRBV12-3 or TRBV12-4 to TRBJ2-2; 7 nucleotides agree with TRBD1. With 3 bases clipped from V and 3 bases from J, the junction kept 4 bases outside the gene matches. This CDR3 region has 15 residues. Written as DNA, the CDR3 is TGTGCCAGCAGTTTCGACAGGGTCGACACCGGGGAGCTGTTTTTT. It translates to CASSFDRVDTGELFF.

This clonotype was recorded at least ten times. This rearrangement joins TRBV6-2 or TRBV6-3 to TRBJ2-3; D is possibly TRBD2 (6 bases). This CDR3 comprises 15 residues. The V and J ends lost 6 bases and 2 bases respectively, with 15 bases between them. Germline V gene lookup returns CDR1 MNHEY and CDR2 SVGEGT. The chain's CDR3 is CASSPSGGDTDTQYF. The CDR3 DNA reads TGTGCCAGCAGCCCCTCCGGCGGGGACACAGATACGCAGTATTTT.

J is TRBJ1-2 and V is TRBV15, with 9 bases that match TRBD1. The J segment lost 6 bases and the V segment lost 0 bases, leaving 11 bases of the junction unmatched. CDR1 and CDR2 (germline): LNHNV, YYDKDF (reference sequence). The CDR3 is 17 residues long. The CDR3 loop is CATSRDHLGQGSHGYTF. For the CDR3, the DNA is TGTGCCACCAGCAGAGATCATTTGGGACAGGGCTCTCATGGCTACACCTTC.

This clonotype was observed at least ten times. The rearrangement links TRBV7-2 to TRBJ2-1, with a weak D call TRBD2 (7 bases). Looked up from germline, CDR1 is SGHTA and CDR2 is FQGNSA. The CDR3 contains 16 residues. The V end was cut by 1 base, the J end by 6 bases, with 16 bases between. CDR3 sequence (DNA): TGTGCCAGCAGCTTAGATGGGGGGGGCTCCCTCAATGAGCAGTTCTTC. It translates to CASSLDGGGSLNEQFF.